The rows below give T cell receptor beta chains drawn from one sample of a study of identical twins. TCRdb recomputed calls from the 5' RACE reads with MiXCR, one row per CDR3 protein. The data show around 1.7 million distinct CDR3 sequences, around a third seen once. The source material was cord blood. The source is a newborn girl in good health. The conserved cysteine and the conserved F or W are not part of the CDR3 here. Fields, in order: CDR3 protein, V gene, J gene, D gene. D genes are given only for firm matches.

CDR3 protein: ASSIPGDSMTYEQY
V gene: TRBV7-9
J gene: TRBJ2-7
D gene: -

CDR3 protein: ASSDPAGYNEQF
V gene: TRBV6-4
J gene: TRBJ2-1
D gene: -

CDR3 protein: AGGKGGTNEKLF
V gene: TRBV2
J gene: TRBJ1-4
D gene: -

CDR3 protein: ASSLEGLGEKLF
V gene: TRBV12-3/TRBV12-4
J gene: TRBJ1-4
D gene: -

CDR3 protein: AISEWSYEQY
V gene: TRBV10-3
J gene: TRBJ2-7
D gene: -

CDR3 protein: ASTYDPAGSTEAF
V gene: TRBV6-2/TRBV6-3
J gene: TRBJ1-1
D gene: -

CDR3 protein: AISDSGEADTQY
V gene: TRBV10-3
J gene: TRBJ2-3
D gene: TRBD2

CDR3 protein: SARDVSGTGTDTQY
V gene: TRBV20-1
J gene: TRBJ2-3
D gene: TRBD2

CDR3 protein: SASRRSNQPQH
V gene: TRBV20-1
J gene: TRBJ1-5
D gene: -

CDR3 protein: ASSTTGKGQF
V gene: TRBV19
J gene: TRBJ2-1
D gene: -

CDR3 protein: ASSPHRTSGRTPSYNEQF
V gene: TRBV4-1
J gene: TRBJ2-1
D gene: TRBD2

CDR3 protein: ASSAEGSLNYGYT
V gene: TRBV25-1
J gene: TRBJ1-2
D gene: -

CDR3 protein: ASSFNFTGYSNQPQH
V gene: TRBV6-7
J gene: TRBJ1-5
D gene: -

CDR3 protein: SVETGGYTEAF
V gene: TRBV29-1
J gene: TRBJ1-1
D gene: TRBD1

CDR3 protein: ASSPTRVETDTQY
V gene: TRBV7-9
J gene: TRBJ2-3
D gene: -

CDR3 protein: ASSYEGADGYT
V gene: TRBV6-5
J gene: TRBJ1-2
D gene: TRBD1

CDR3 protein: ASSLGGGGLQETQY
V gene: TRBV28
J gene: TRBJ2-5
D gene: TRBD2

CDR3 protein: SAKAGGLYNEQF
V gene: TRBV20-1
J gene: TRBJ2-1
D gene: TRBD1